Described below is a single T cell receptor (beta chain) sequence and its context. Repertoires were generated with immunoSEQ multiplex PCR, while TCRdb's copy carries only in-frame clones and drops some. The sample holds around 2.1 million clones, approximately 94% seen once. The data originate from a study of shared clonotypes between healthy human individuals. Background on the study: Each donor contributed plates that comprised three CD4 naive, three CD4 memory, two CD8 naive and one CD8 memory.

The naive CD8 fraction comprised CD45RO-negative cells positively selected for CCR7 and excluded terminally differentiated effector memory CD45RA+ cells. CDR3 length equals 17 residues. V shed 8 bases, J shed 7 bases, and the junction held 15 bases outside the gene matches. The germline V gene has CDR1 MNHEY and CDR2 SMNVEV (reference sequence). The genes are TRBV27 and TRBJ2-1; 12 bases align to TRBD2. Material for sequencing was naive CD8+ T cells from PBMCs. The sequence was obtained from a man younger than 30 in good health. Some clones in this sample may be carry-over from other donors' samples. CDR3 in amino acids: CASYQLAGGPEENEQFF. CDR3 bases: TGTGCCAGCTATCAGCTAGCGGGAGGGCCTGAAGAAAATGAGCAGTTCTTC.